One sample yielded the 18 T cell receptor beta chains listed below, sequenced in a study of blood T cell repertoires in COVID-19. Assay used: immunoSEQ multiplex PCR; TCRdb lists only in-frame clones, some missing. In the table there are hundreds of thousands of clones, roughly 90% of which are singletons. The sequenced sample consisted of peripheral blood. These receptors were obtained from a woman aged 45-60 years with acute or convalescent COVID-19.

CDR3 sequence: CASSPAVDRAPNEKLFF. The DNA for the CDR3 is TGTGCCAGCTCACCGGCTGTGGACAGGGCGCCTAATGAAAAACTGTTTTTT. This chain joins TRBV18 and TRBJ1-4, with 8 bases that match TRBD1. CDR1 is KGHSH and CDR2 is LQKENI in the germline V gene. The CDR3 contains 17 residues. J was trimmed by 3 bases and V by 3 bases; bases with no gene match: 9.

The rearrangement links TRBV19 to TRBJ2-7; TRBD2 matches at 14 bases. CDR1 is LNHDA, CDR2 SQIVND, per germline (reference sequence). Trimming took 6 bases from V and 0 from J; bases not matched to a gene: 16. This CDR3 has 20 amino acids. The CDR3 loop is CASSFQWTSGGLRTSYEQYF. The DNA for the CDR3 is TGTGCCAGTAGCTTTCAGTGGACTAGCGGGGGGCTCAGGACCTCCTACGAGCAGTACTTC.

V and J are TRBV6-5 and TRBJ2-3, with D possibly matching TRBD2 (6 bases). The CDR3 is 15 residues long. Between the trimmed V and J ends, which lost 8 bases and 3 bases, there was a span of 18 bases. Germline-derived CDR1 and CDR2 are MNHEY and SVGAGI. The CDR3 loop is CASLGGGTWTDTQYF. Written as DNA, the CDR3 is TGTGCCAGCCTCGGGGGTGGGACGTGGACAGATACGCAGTATTTT.

The CDR3 nucleotides are TGTGCCAGTAGTGACCCAGGGTACGAGCAGTACTTC. Translation: CASSDPGYEQYF. This rearrangement joins TRBV19 to TRBJ2-7, with D possibly matching TRBD1 (5 bases). The germline V and J ends were trimmed by 5 bases and 4 bases, with 9 bases remaining between them. The CDR3 consists of 12 residues. From germline, CDR1 is LNHDA and CDR2 SQIVND (reference sequence).

This clone occurred once. The chain has TRBV11-2 and TRBJ1-1, with TRBD1 matching over 7 bases. V trimming: 0 bases; J trimming: 5 bases; junction bases outside the gene matches: 12. CDR3 size: 17 residues. Germline V lookup: CDR1 SGHAT, CDR2 FQNNGV. The CDR3 DNA sequence: TGTGCCAGCAGCTTAGATCCATTACAGGGGCCTCTAACTGAAGCTTTCTTT. This encodes CASSLDPLQGPLTEAFF.

The genes are TRBV19 and TRBJ1-3; D is uncertain. Trimming pared 9 bases from V and 4 bases from J, leaving 19 bases between. CDR1 is LNHDA and CDR2 is SQIVND in the germline V gene (reference sequence). This CDR3 comprises 15 residues. The chain's CDR3 is CASKKEIPGGNTIYF. CDR3 DNA: TGTGCCAGCAAAAAGGAGATTCCGGGAGGAAACACCATATATTTT.

The CDR3 DNA reads as TGTGCCATCAGCCTACGAGGGAAACAGGGTGAAGCTTTCTTT. Its protein product is CAISLRGKQGEAFF. This chain connects TRBV10-3 to TRBJ1-1; weak D call: TRBD1 (6 bases). The CDR3 loop spans 14 amino acids. The germline V and J ends were trimmed by 6 bases and 7 bases, with 18 bases remaining between them. Germline assignment: CDR1 ENHRY and CDR2 SYGVKD.

V gene TRBV7-8 combines with J gene TRBJ2-7, with D maybe TRBD1 (5 bases). Trimming pared 6 bases from V and 1 base from J, leaving 19 bases between. The CDR3 length is 16 residues. Germline V gene lookup returns CDR1 SGHVS and CDR2 FQNEAQ. The CDR3 DNA follows: TGTGCCAGCAGTCCGAGACAGCCTCAGGATTCCTACGAGCAGTACTTC. This gives the protein CASSPRQPQDSYEQYF.

The chain links TRBV5-1 to TRBJ2-2, with D uncertain. The V gene's germline CDR1 is SGHRS and CDR2 YFSETQ. V gave up 0 bases and J gave up 0 bases, with 12 bases separating them. The CDR3 contains 17 residues. The CDR3 nucleotides read TGCGCCAGCAGCTTGGCGGTTCCTCAACCGAACACCGGGGAGCTGTTTTTT. Its protein is CASSLAVPQPNTGELFF.

The chain has TRBV7-9 and TRBJ2-5, with 9 positions matching TRBD2. Germline trimming cut 5 bases from V and 4 bases from J; bases unmatched to any gene: 11. Germline CDR1 SEHNR, CDR2 FQNEAQ (reference sequence). The CDR3 totals 16 residues. This CDR3 is CASSPQGGGAGETQYF. CDR3 bases: TGTGCCAGCAGCCCGCAGGGCGGGGGGGCCGGAGAGACCCAGTACTTC. The variable domain in full, completed from reference TRBV7-9 and TRBJ2-5, reads DTGVSQNPRHKITKRGQNVTFRCDPISEHNRLYWYRQTLGQGPEFLTYFQNEAQLEKSRLLSDRFSAERPKGSFSTLEIQRTEQGDSAMYLCASSPQGGGAGETQYFGPGTRLLVL.

V and J are TRBV7-2 and TRBJ2-7, with D maybe TRBD1 (7 bases). This CDR3 contains 13 residues. V shed 3 bases and J shed 5 bases, with 11 bases lying between them. Germline assignment: CDR1 SGHTA and CDR2 FQGNSA. CDR3 residues: CASSFRGENEQYF. The CDR3 nucleotides are TGTGCCAGCAGCTTCAGGGGGGAGAACGAGCAGTACTTC.

The chain is built from TRBV6-5 and TRBJ2-7; 7 bases align to TRBD1. This CDR3 has 11 residues. CDR1 MNHEY and CDR2 SVGAGI come from the germline V gene. With 6 bases clipped from V and 9 bases from J, the junction kept 5 bases outside the gene matches. This chain's CDR3 is CASRQGSGQYF. In nucleotides, the CDR3 is TGTGCCAGCAGACAGGGGTCGGGGCAGTACTTC.

V gene TRBV19 combines with J gene TRBJ1-1; maybe TRBD1 (5 bases). The CDR3 extends over 13 amino acids. V shed 3 bases and J shed 7 bases, with 12 bases lying between them. CDR1 and CDR2 from the germline V gene are LNHDA and SQIVND (reference sequence). As DNA, the CDR3 is TGTGCCAGTAGTATCATGGGGGGAGTTGAAGCTTTCTTT. Protein product: CASSIMGGVEAFF. Full variable domain (remainder filled in from reference TRBV19 and TRBJ1-1): DGGITQSPKYLFRKEGQNVTLSCEQNLNHDAMYWYRQDPGQGLRLIYYSQIVNDFQKGDIAEGYSVSREKKESFPLTVTSAQKNPTAFYLCASSIMGGVEAFFGQGTRLTVV.

The chain links TRBV4-1 to TRBJ1-1; D is unresolved. Trimming took 4 bases from V and 5 from J, leaving 17 bases between them. Germline lookup yields CDR1 MGHRA and CDR2 YSYEKL. The CDR3 runs to 15 residues. The CDR3 bases are TGCGCCAGCAGCCCGTCCCCGCACGGGGAGACTGAAGCTTTCTTT. Translation: CASSPSPHGETEAFF.

The chain employs TRBV10-3 and TRBJ1-2; 7 bases are shared with TRBD1. The germline gives CDR1 ENHRY, CDR2 SYGVKD. CDR3 size: 14 residues. As DNA, the CDR3 is TGTGCTTATTATCATGGCAGGGGGACCTATGGCTACACCTTC. It codes for CAYYHGRGTYGYTF.

The chain is built from TRBV5-4 and TRBJ2-2; D may be TRBD2 (5 bases). The CDR3 has 16 amino acids. V lost 5 bases and J 8 bases, leaving 22 bases between the germline ends. From germline, CDR1 is SGHNT and CDR2 YYREEE (reference sequence). This CDR3 reads CASSSAADSERGELFF. The DNA for the CDR3 is TGTGCCAGCAGTTCCGCCGCGGACTCGGAAAGGGGGGAGCTGTTTTTT. Full variable domain (outside the CDR3, taken from reference TRBV5-4 and TRBJ2-2): ETGVTQSPTHLIKTRGQQVTLRCSSQSGHNTVSWYQQALGQGPQFIFQYYREEENGRGNFPPRFSGLQFPNYSSELNVNALELDDSALYLCASSSAADSERGELFFGEGSRLTVL.

The chain recombines TRBV30 with TRBJ2-5, with 7 nucleotides matching TRBD2. Germline V CDR1 and CDR2: GTSNPN, SVGIG (reference sequence). The CDR3 length is 14 residues. With V trimmed by 2 bases and J by 4 bases, 7 bases remained unmatched. CDR3 sequence (DNA): TGTGCCTGGAGTCTGGGGGAGGGCCCAGAGACCCAGTACTTC. It encodes CAWSLGEGPETQYF.

The chain links TRBV29-1 to TRBJ1-1, with D perhaps TRBD1 (5 bases). Germline-derived CDR1 and CDR2 are SQVTM and ANQGSEA. V lost 5 bases, J lost 4 bases, and 11 bases lay in between. The CDR3 extends over 12 amino acids. The chain's CDR3 is CSVWRGSTEAFF. The CDR3, as DNA: TGCAGCGTTTGGAGGGGAAGCACTGAAGCTTTCTTT.